This T cell receptor (beta chain) derives from a study of T cells in Graves' hyperthyroidism and ophthalmopathy. RNA transcripts served as the template for amplifying TCR beta CDR3 regions. The HTBI primer set drove a first-round RT-PCR of the TCR CDR3. TCRdb processed the multiplex PCR reads anew with MiXCR; each CDR3 protein has one entry. The sample holds roughly 560,000 distinct CDR3 sequences, under 15% seen once. The length of the CDR3 is 18 residues. The germline V gene encodes CDR1 DFQATT and CDR2 SNEGSKA (reference sequence). V trimming: 6 bases; J trimming: 1 base; junction bases outside the gene matches: 14. Study-level results: Ophthalmopathy was model-predicted a median approximately 6.9 months pre-onset.

In its sample, this clonotype was seen many times. The target antigen is unknown. Together with thyroid ultrasound, orbital computed tomography, serum thyroxine and TRAb, clinical symptoms were used for diagnoses. V is TRBV20-1 and J is TRBJ2-5; 13 nucleotides match TRBD2. The sequenced material came from blood. The TCR sequence derives from a woman aged 40 to 50 with Graves' ophthalmopathy. CDR3: CSAKDFGLAGERQETQYF. CDR3 nucleotides: TGCAGTGCCAAAGATTTCGGACTAGCGGGAGAGCGCCAAGAGACCCAGTACTTC.